What follows describes a single T cell receptor (beta chain). The sample is drawn from a study of blood T cell repertoires in COVID-19. Study-wide context: The analysed material was cDNA or gDNA that came from T cells, B-cell-depleted T cells, or PBMCs.

Some clones are missing from TCRdb's copy, which holds only in-frame ones; the method was immunoSEQ multiplex PCR. The sample yields more than 90,000 clones, less than 85% seen once. This CDR3 is 14 amino acids long. The V and J ends lost 7 bases and 1 base respectively, with 12 bases between them. The germline V gene has CDR1 KGHDR and CDR2 SFDVKD. The genes are TRBV24-1 and TRBJ1-1, with a tentative D call TRBD1 (6 bases). Material: peripheral blood. This clonotype originated in a man aged 80 or over with acute or convalescent COVID-19. The CDR3 protein is CATSAGVRNTEAFF. Here the CDR3 DNA reads TGTGCCACCAGCGCAGGGGTCAGGAACACTGAAGCTTTCTTT.